This T cell receptor beta chain was sequenced during a study of cytomegalovirus exposure and HLA in healthy donors. The ends lost 0 bases at V and 6 bases at J; junction bases unmatched: 2. This CDR3 spans 13 amino acids. Germline V CDR1 and CDR2: SGDLS, YYNGEE. With 60 Vbeta and 13 Jbeta primers, the PCR was carried out. The table came from immunoSEQ multiplex PCR; TCRdb's copy has only in-frame clones and leaves some out. The data contain fewer than 90,000 clones, 60% to 80% of them seen just once; the ten biggest clones take up roughly 3.6%. The sequence came from a man aged 30 to 45 in good health and CMV-seronegative. V is TRBV9 and J is TRBJ1-1; 7 bases align to TRBD1. Sample: PBMCs. CDR3 loop: CASSVGGGSEAFF. CDR3 DNA: TGTGCCAGCAGCGTAGGAGGGGGCTCTGAAGCTTTCTTT.